This paragraph reports one TCR beta chain. No antigen is known for it. TEMRA cells were FACS-enriched, and CD8+ and CD4+ T cells were isolated negatively. This sample was included in a study of CD8 T cells in Susac syndrome. Overall study findings and caveats: The study conceded that relatively few individuals underwent its TCR sequencing and HLA analysis.

Random hexamers were used to reverse transcribe 0.5 to 1 ug of RNA. One entry per CDR3 protein, called by TCRdb with MiXCR from the immunoSEQ multiplex PCR reads. The table includes under 150,000 distinct CDR3 sequences, around 80% detected once. Germline V gene data show CDR1 as LNHDA and CDR2 as SQIVND (reference sequence). V gave up 4 bases and J gave up 2 bases; unmatched junction bases: 13. The length of the CDR3 is 17 residues. The specimen sequenced was CD8+ T cells from PBMCs. The TCR originated in a human donor with multiple sclerosis. The V call is TRBV19, the J call TRBJ2-5, with 7 bases that match TRBD1. The CDR3 spells CASSNHGQESAQETQYF. The CDR3 DNA sequence: TGTGCCAGTAGTAACCATGGACAGGAGTCAGCTCAAGAGACCCAGTACTTC.